This T cell receptor beta chain emerged from a study of T cells in Graves' hyperthyroidism and ophthalmopathy. For the diagnoses, clinical symptoms, serum thyroxine and TRAb, thyroid ultrasound and orbital computed tomography were used. Only one count was recorded for this clonotype. Its antigen is still unknown. This CDR3 region has 13 residues. CDR1 and CDR2 from the germline V gene are MGHDK and SYGVNS. Deletions cut 8 bases from V and 0 bases from J, with 10 bases between. Amplification yielded TCR beta CDR3 regions, with RNA transcripts as the source. TCR CDR3 underwent first-round RT-PCR with the HTBI primer set. TCRdb reanalysed the multiplex PCR reads using MiXCR and keeps one entry per CDR3 protein. The sample includes approximately 640,000 distinct CDR3 sequences, 45% of them seen just once. Regarding the study as a whole: Most thyroid-expanded clonotypes above 0.001 were also found in blood. The model anticipated ophthalmopathy a median approximately 6.5 months pre-onset. By a 13 V-J model, ophthalmopathy was set apart from stable hyperthyroidism.

This TCR came from an adult man with Graves' disease, either hyperthyroidism or ophthalmopathy (not recorded which). The sequenced material came from peripheral blood or thyroid tissue (not recorded which). The chain joins TRBV25-1 to TRBJ1-1; D is possibly TRBD1 (5 bases). Here the CDR3 DNA reads TGTGCCAGCTTAGGGGCCATGAACACTGAAGCTTTCTTT. This codes for CASLGAMNTEAFF.